The 20 T cell receptor beta chains below were found in one sample sequenced in a study of blood T cell repertoires in COVID-19. Only in-frame clones appear in the TCRdb table, and some are missing; sequencing was by immunoSEQ multiplex PCR. This table holds some 150,000 clones, around 90% found once. Sequencing was performed on peripheral blood. The receptor set was obtained from a woman older than 75 with acute or convalescent COVID-19.

CDR3 DNA sequence: TGTGCCTGGAGTGTACCGGGGGGGATTAGCAATCAGCCCCAGCATTTT. Translating gives CAWSVPGGISNQPQHF. This chain uses TRBV30 with TRBJ1-5; D is perhaps TRBD1 (5 bases). The germline CDR1 and CDR2 sequences are GTSNPN and SVGIG (reference sequence). Trimming removed 0 bases at V and 0 bases at J, with 12 bases between. This CDR3 has 16 amino acids. Supplemented by reference TRBV30 and TRBJ1-5, the full variable domain reads SQTIHQWPATLVQPVGSPLSLECTVEGTSNPNLYWYRQAAGRGLQLLFYSVGIGQISSEVPQNLSASRPQDRQFILSSKKLLLSDSGFYLCAWSVPGGISNQPQHFGDGTRLSIL.

The V and J genes are TRBV5-4 and TRBJ2-3; possible D gene TRBD2, 6 bases. With 4 bases removed from V and 2 bases from J, the gap between germline ends came to 11 bases. The CDR3 consists of 14 residues. CDR1 and CDR2 from the germline V gene are SGHNT and YYREEE (reference sequence). CDR3 loop: CASSQRGSTDTQYF. The DNA for the CDR3 is TGTGCCAGCAGCCAACGGGGGTCCACAGATACGCAGTATTTT.

CDR3 sequence (DNA): TGTGCCAGCAGCCTGGGACAGCTCTACGAGCAGTACTTC. Its translation is CASSLGQLYEQYF. The chain has TRBV7-3 and TRBJ2-7; TRBD1 matches 7 bases. CDR1 is SGHTA, CDR2 FQGTGA, per germline. This CDR3 is built from 13 residues. J was trimmed by 3 bases and V by 5 bases; bases with no gene match: 4.

This sequence joins TRBV6-5 and TRBJ1-3; the D gene is possibly TRBD1 (6 bases). Per germline, CDR1 MNHEY and CDR2 SVGAGI. The CDR3 is made up of 15 amino acids. V was shortened by 4 bases and J by 0 bases, with 10 bases between the two germline ends. The CDR3 DNA sequence: TGTGCCAGCAGTTTACAGGGCTCCTCTGGAAACACCATATATTTT. Protein: CASSLQGSSGNTIYF.

This clone showed up just once. V is TRBV19 and J is TRBJ1-5; 8 positions agree with TRBD1. The CDR3 extends over 15 amino acids. The germline V gene has CDR1 LNHDA and CDR2 SQIVND (reference sequence). V dropped 4 bases and J dropped 4; count of bases not matched to a gene: 6. Here the CDR3 reads CASSTPQGGNQPQHF. In nucleotides, the CDR3 is TGTGCCAGTAGTACTCCACAGGGGGGTAATCAGCCCCAGCATTTT.

CDR3 nucleotides: TGCGCCAGCAGCTTGATGGGCGCAGACTCTGGGGCCAACGTCCTGACTTTC. It codes for CASSLMGADSGANVLTF. The rearrangement uses TRBV5-1 and TRBJ2-6; D gene uncertain. Germline V gene data show CDR1 as SGHRS and CDR2 as YFSETQ. The CDR3 extends over 17 amino acids. Trimming shortened V by 1 base and J by 0 bases, and 11 bases separated the two germline ends.

The genes are TRBV6-4 and TRBJ1-5; tentative D call: TRBD1 (5 bases). Germline assignment: CDR1 MRHNA and CDR2 SNTAGT. Trimming stripped 3 bases from V and 4 bases from J, with 7 bases between. This CDR3 comprises 13 residues. This CDR3 is CASSEQENQPQHF. In DNA, the CDR3 is TGTGCCAGCAGTGAACAGGAGAATCAGCCCCAGCATTTT.

The J gene is TRBJ2-1, the V gene TRBV7-8, with 9 positions matching TRBD1. Trimming removed 2 bases from V and 2 bases from J; junction bases left unmatched: 10. Germline CDR1 SGHVS, CDR2 FQNEAQ. CDR3 length equals 18 residues. CDR3 coding DNA: TGTGCCAGCAGCTTAAGACGGGCCCGGGACAGGGCCTACAATGAGCAGTTCTTC. It yields the protein CASSLRRARDRAYNEQFF.

The chain couples TRBV7-2 to TRBJ1-3, with D possibly matching TRBD1 (5 bases). From germline, CDR1 is SGHTA and CDR2 FQGNSA. V was cut by 5 bases and J by 0 bases, with 14 bases left in between. CDR3 length: 16 amino acids. CDR3 DNA sequence: TGTGCCAGCAGCCGGGGGGGAGACCGCTCTGGAAACACCATATATTTT. Protein product: CASSRGGDRSGNTIYF.

The V and J genes are TRBV6-2 or TRBV6-3 and TRBJ1-5; 8 nucleotides agree with TRBD1. V gave up 2 bases and J gave up 3 bases; unmatched junction bases: 9. Per the germline V gene, CDR1 is MNHEY and CDR2 is SVGEGT. This CDR3 is 17 amino acids long. The CDR3 bases are TGTGCCAGCAGTTACGAATTCGGGACAGGCGTCAATCAGCCCCAGCATTTT. It codes for CASSYEFGTGVNQPQHF.

The chain employs TRBV5-1 and TRBJ1-3, with 8 positions matching TRBD1. The V and J ends lost 4 bases and 2 bases, in that order; junction bases with no gene match: 2. This CDR3 spans 14 amino acids. Looked up from germline, CDR1 is SGHRS and CDR2 is YFSETQ. CDR3 DNA sequence: TGCGCCAGCAGCCCAGGGGGCCCTGGAAACACCATATATTTT. Its translation is CASSPGGPGNTIYF.

This rearrangement joins TRBV6-2 or TRBV6-3 to TRBJ2-5, with 7 bases lining up with TRBD1. CDR3 size: 16 residues. V shed 0 bases and J 4 bases; nucleotides not matched to a gene: 8. CDR1 MNHEY and CDR2 SVGEGT come from the germline V gene. CDR3 DNA: TGTGCCAGCAGTTACTCCGGCCAGGGGGTAAGAGAGACCCAGTACTTC. This translates into CASSYSGQGVRETQYF.

The chain links TRBV5-1 to TRBJ1-2, with 7 bases lining up with TRBD1. V lost 5 bases to trimming and J lost 5 bases; unmatched junction nucleotides: 9. The CDR3 loop spans 14 amino acids. Germline CDR1 reads SGHRS; CDR2 reads YFSETQ. The CDR3, as DNA: TGCGCCAGCAGTCCTGGGACAGATAGATATGGCTACACCTTC. The encoded protein is CASSPGTDRYGYTF.

V gene TRBV5-1 combines with J gene TRBJ2-1; the match to TRBD1 covers 9 bases. Germline V gene data show CDR1 as SGHRS and CDR2 as YFSETQ. The CDR3 loop spans 14 amino acids. V shed 5 bases, J shed 7 bases, and the junction held 7 bases outside the gene matches. This chain's CDR3 is CASSLWTGVNEQFF. CDR3 bases: TGCGCCAGCAGTCTCTGGACAGGGGTAAATGAGCAGTTCTTC.

V and J are TRBV7-9 and TRBJ1-2, with 7 bases identical to TRBD1. The CDR3 covers 12 residues. The V segment lost 1 base and the J segment 8 bases; nucleotides outside the gene matches: 1. Germline CDR1 and CDR2: SEHNR and FQNEAQ (reference sequence). This chain's CDR3 is CASSLEGGGYTF. CDR3 DNA sequence: TGTGCCAGCAGCTTAGAAGGGGGCGGCTACACCTTC.

V usage is TRBV5-1 and J usage is TRBJ1-2; 8 bases are a match to TRBD1. This CDR3 spans 15 amino acids. The germline V gene encodes CDR1 SGHRS and CDR2 YFSETQ. J lost 0 bases, V lost 2 bases, and 3 bases had no gene match. CDR3 DNA: TGCGCCAGCAGCTTCACAGGGGGTTCTAACTATGGCTACACCTTC. It is translated as CASSFTGGSNYGYTF.

Written as DNA, the CDR3 is TGTGCCAGCAGCCAAGCCCTGATCCCGGGATTTCCTTTCTTT. Its protein product is CASSQALIPGFPFF. The chain uses TRBV4-2 and TRBJ1-1, with D unclear. This CDR3 comprises 14 residues. Germline V CDR1 and CDR2: LGHNA, YNFKEQ. Deletions cut 1 base from V and 12 bases from J, with 18 bases between.

This rearrangement joins TRBV18 to TRBJ1-1; D is unresolved. The germline CDR1 and CDR2 sequences are KGHSH and LQKENI. V dropped 3 bases and J dropped 3 bases, with 11 bases sitting between them. The CDR3 runs 14 residues. CDR3: CASSPTDKDTEAFF. CDR3 in DNA: TGTGCCAGCTCACCTACCGACAAGGACACTGAAGCTTTCTTT.

The V call is TRBV20-1, the J call TRBJ1-5, with TRBD1 as a possible D gene (5 bases). Trimming removed 3 bases from V and 0 bases from J, with 12 bases in between. This CDR3 is 15 amino acids long. Per germline, CDR1 DFQATT and CDR2 SNEGSKA (reference sequence). DNA for the CDR3: TGCAGTGCTAGTCTATGGGGCAATAGCAATCAGCCCCAGCATTTT. It codes for CSASLWGNSNQPQHF.

V and J are TRBV6-1 and TRBJ2-7; 11 nucleotides line up with TRBD2. In germline, CDR1 is MNHNS, CDR2 SASEGT. J lost 2 bases, V lost 1 base, and 7 bases had no gene match. The CDR3 has 17 amino acids. Written as DNA, the CDR3 is TGTGCCAGCAGTGAAGGACTAGCGGGGACAGCACCCTACGAGCAGTACTTC. Protein sequence: CASSEGLAGTAPYEQYF.